This entry features one T cell receptor beta chain sequence. This clone appeared a single time. What antigen it recognizes has not been identified. Base qualities are not at hand, and no much larger clone is one base apart. The library was made by the immunoSEQ multiplex PCR assay. The immuneACCESS repertoire file appears here via TCRdb, limited to in-frame rearrangements. These files lack a portion of the clones; in checked studies, under half of the deficit traces to unresolved V genes, and the cause of the others is not known. In this sample the table shows approximately 89,000 clones, 60% to 85% of which occur a single time. The ten most abundant clones make up approximately 3.8% of the sample. CDR1 and CDR2, looked up from the germline V gene, are SGHTA and FQGTGA. The V end loses 5 bases and the J end loses 2 bases, and a stretch of 15 bases separates them. The cysteine opens and the phenylalanine closes a CDR3 of 15 amino acids. The kept DNA is CDR3 alone, 45 bases in frame from the first base.

The study evaluated CTLA-4 blockade (ipilimumab) given together with focal radiation therapy in patients who had chemo-refractory metastatic non-small-cell lung cancer. The sample originates from a study of radiotherapy plus CTLA-4 blockade in lung cancer (dated by TCRdb to between 2017 and 2018). Describing the broader study: Objective responses were observed in about a sixth of enrolled patients, and disease control was achieved in roughly 30%.

Study-level results and caveats: After treatment with radiotherapy and ipilimumab, TCR clones that originated in tumors expanded in peripheral blood. Increased serum interferon-beta after radiation, together with early dynamic changes in blood T cell clones, were reported to be the strongest predictors of response.

The rearrangement joined TRBV7-3 to TRBJ2-5, with TRBD2 perhaps the D gene, on 6 matching bases. The sequence derives from a human donor with non-small cell lung cancer who had a partial response to radiotherapy plus ipilimumab. Some clones in this sample may be carry-over from other donors' samples. The sequenced sample was peripheral blood, obtained from a patient treated with radiotherapy plus ipilimumab. The sequenced DNA is TGTGCCAGCAGCCCAACCGGGAGCAAGCAAGAGACCCAGTACTTC. Translated, this gives CASSPTGSKQETQYF.